These 2 T cell receptor beta chains were sequenced from one sample in a study of T cells in Graves' hyperthyroidism and ophthalmopathy. TCR beta CDR3 regions were amplified from RNA. Researchers ran a first-round RT-PCR on the TCR CDR3 using the HTBI primer set. TCRdb redid the calling of the multiplex PCR reads with MiXCR, one entry per CDR3 protein. Found here are some 350,000 distinct CDR3 sequences, more than 20% of them singletons; the top ten hold less than 85%. The specimen sequenced was blood. All receptors derive from a man aged 45-65 years with Graves' hyperthyroidism.

This clonotype was found a few times. This rearrangement joins TRBV20-1 to TRBJ2-3, with TRBD2 matching over 10 bases. The CDR3 has 15 amino acids. With 6 bases clipped from V and 4 bases from J, the junction kept 10 bases outside the gene matches. Germline CDR1 DFQATT, CDR2 SNEGSKA (reference sequence). The CDR3 coding sequence is TGCAGTGCCTTACCGTCGACTAGCGGGCCAGATACGCAGTATTTT. It encodes CSALPSTSGPDTQYF.

The rearrangement links TRBV4-2 to TRBJ2-7; TRBD2 matches 7 bases. The germline V gene encodes CDR1 LGHNA and CDR2 YNFKEQ. The CDR3 contains 14 residues. Trimming removed 3 bases from V and 3 bases from J; junction bases left unmatched: 5. The CDR3 spells CASSHSQRGYEQYF. CDR3 bases: TGTGCCAGCAGCCATTCCCAGCGGGGCTACGAGCAGTACTTC.